Below, one T cell receptor (beta chain) is given with its context. No antigen is known for it. No base-level quality is on record; no much larger clone is a single base apart. The CDR3 measures 15 amino acids from cysteine to phenylalanine. Of all the DNA, just the CDR3 is kept, 45 bases in frame from base 1. Looking up the germline V gene yields CDR1 MDHEN and CDR2 SYDVKM. Ends trimmed: V by 4 bases, J by 7 bases; bases unmatched to a gene: 7. The data were taken from a study of cytomegalovirus exposure and HLA in healthy donors (dated by TCRdb to between 2016 and 2019). Looking at the study overall: In an earlier analysis of fewer than 750 of the donors, approximately 300 Gb of sequence data and just under 120 million unique TCR beta sequences from 180 million or so T cells were reported. To predict cytomegalovirus infection status, the study combined high-throughput TCR immunosequencing, statistical association of individual TCRs with disease status, and machine learning. Every repertoire in the discovery cohort had been generated on one and the same sequencing platform. A later genetic analysis used genome-wide SNP genotypes for about 55% of the 666 donors, treating that subset as a discovery cohort. Among 398 genotyped donors of the cohort, an average of around 240,000 unique TCR beta nucleotide sequences was sequenced per donor, of which roughly 17% were non-productive. The T cell repertoires of 666 subjects were profiled by immunosequencing and related to cytomegalovirus serostatus. A later analysis re-examined previously published TCR beta repertoires from around 670 donors and added high-resolution HLA genotyping to investigate patterns of TCR occurrence. Donor age, sex, ethnicity and CMV serostatus were compiled alongside the repertoire data. In addition to the first cohort of 650 to 800 subjects, a separate validation cohort of 120 different subjects was used. Typing coverage varied by locus: about 629-630 donors for A, B, C, DRB1 and DQB1; more than 500 for DQA1; around 570 for DPA1; roughly 470 for DPB1. In the later analysis, no new phenotypic data were used to find candidate immune exposures; instead, reliance was placed on TCR beta sequences and their occurrence across donors. A few DR-DQ haplotypes were treated as single units for association and clustering because of strong linkage in the cohort. An earlier analysis of approximately 580 of the donors used high-throughput TCR beta sequencing to judge whether each TCR beta V gene segment behaved as functional or pseudogenic. The aim of the study was to test whether cataloging public T cell receptors could identify signatures of past pathogen exposure. HLA typing included class I and class II loci at four-digit resolution. Of the roughly 400 genotyped donors, 65% to 90% fell in the genetic ancestry cluster associated with self-reported Caucasian donors. Around 320 gigabases of sequencing data and approximately 84 million unique TCR sequences were included in an early release covering 550 to 800 HLA-typed donors.

In total, more than 500 healthy bone marrow donors made up the cohort. Cohort members were all nominally healthy when sampled, although unrecorded immune exposures were likely present. The donor tested CMV seropositive and was one of the 289 seropositive cohort members. Every donor gave a peripheral blood sample, and the peripheral blood mononuclear cells from that sample were used for TCR beta sequencing. Genomic DNA was extracted from the blood cell samples with the Qiagen DNeasy Blood Extraction Kit. Libraries were prepared through the immunoSEQ multiplex PCR assay. For the multiplex PCR, a mixture combining 60 forward primers for TCR Vbeta segments and 13 reverse primers for TCR Jbeta segments was used. The CDR3 region of rearranged TCR beta genes was amplified from genomic DNA by a multiplex PCR assay. The Illumina HiSeq System was used to sequence the amplified TCR beta libraries as 87-base-pair reads. The published analysis was carried out like this. Across the 666 repertoires, a later analysis counted 80 million or so unique TCR beta chains, around 10 million of which were shared by at least two donors. Raw reads were error-corrected and collapsed into unique sequences by a nearest-neighbor algorithm in which closely related sequences were merged to remove PCR and sequencing errors. Alignment of CDR3 sequences to IMGT reference sequences was used to assign V, D and J gene segments. For a sequence to be retained, a match of at least six nucleotides was required to both a V gene segment and a J gene segment. Rearrangements were called productive when the CDR3 lacked stop codons and stayed in frame with V and J; all others were non-productive. Following IMGT convention, CDR3 was defined as the stretch from the second conserved V-encoded cysteine up to the conserved J-encoded phenylalanine. Sequences without an unambiguous match to a single V gene segment were excluded from the earlier analysis of almost 600 of the donors. An earlier analysis of a few hundred of the donors classified V segments as functional when productive rearrangements were above 56.7% and as segregating when the standard deviation between donors was above 5%. A statistical classification framework was built to diagnose cytomegalovirus status from the catalog of TCR beta chain sequences. A later analysis assigned V and J genes by comparing TCR nucleotide sequences with IMGT/GENE-DB human TR gene sequences. Using the TCRdist pipeline, a later analysis assigned CDR3 sequences along with most-parsimonious VDJ recombination scenarios. In a later analysis, each TCR beta chain was defined by its CDR3 amino acid sequence together with its V-gene family, and reads lacking a unique V-gene family were excluded. As a way to deal with suspected cross-contamination and a sequencing artifact, a later analysis dropped nearly 600 nucleotide sequences that were highly shared and had low generation probability. In a later analysis, a clonal expansion index for each public chain was calculated from normalized within-repertoire ranks of inferred template counts. In a later analysis, generation probabilities were computed with a VDJ recombination model fitted to out-of-frame rearrangements, and the resulting probabilities were checked against IGoR. In a later analysis, hypergeometric tests were used to score TCR-TCR, TCR-HLA and TCR-CMV co-occurrence, with a repertoire-size bias correction applied to TCR pairs. False discovery rates were estimated in a later analysis by permuting HLA or CMV assignments 20 times. In a later analysis, co-occurring TCRs were grouped using DBSCAN, with TCRdist sequence similarity added in when clustering inside HLA-allele-positive subsets. Co-occurrence clustering excluded repertoires with fewer than 30,000 or more than 120,000 public chains, plus five with anomalous nucleotide sharing. Entries here come from immuneACCESS through TCRdb and include only in-frame sequences with V and J called. Some clones fail to appear in such tables; in the studies checked, an unresolved V gene covers under half of the shortfall, and the cause of the remainder is unknown. V and J calls plus clone size are reproduced from that table; the DNA served to infer D and trimming. Recorded for this sample are approximately 150,000 clones; roughly 80% of them occurred a single time. The top ten hold around 11% of the sample.

The study at large found these results: Most CMV-associated TCR beta chains appeared to be HLA-restricted in a later analysis, and the HLA associations seemed to be driven largely by CMV exposure. Compared with equally common non-associated chains, HLA-associated TCR beta chains in a later analysis were more clonally expanded and had lower generation probabilities. According to the authors, the approach could potentially be generalized to other disease states and immunological phenotypes. While some public TCRs were present in many individuals, most TCR sequences turned up only very rarely across donors. In the study, around 160 TCR beta chains were listed as associated with cytomegalovirus. In vitro tests confirmed that a few of the cytomegalovirus-associated TCR beta chains recognize cytomegalovirus antigens. An association between a missense DCLRE1C variant and V-gene and J-gene trimming of TCR beta chains was found in a later genetic analysis and replicated in an independent cohort. Because the 87-base-pair reads could not distinguish some IMGT-functional V segments, including TRBV6-2 and TRBV6-3, those segments were excluded. A further reported finding was that TCR beta sequences accurately predicted the HLA-A and HLA-B alleles for most subjects in the first cohort. When HLA alleles, especially DR and DQ, strongly co-occurred, TCR associations were difficult to assign to individual alleles. Specific HLA alleles were associated with 15,000 to 20,000 TCR beta sequences at a false discovery rate of 0.05 in a later analysis. In a later analysis, TCR association rates were found to vary across HLA loci, with the most associated TCRs seen for DRB1 alleles and the fewest for HLA-C alleles. According to a later analysis, parvovirus B19, influenza, CMV and Epstein-Barr virus appeared linked to several top co-occurrence clusters. The classifier was reported to diagnose cytomegalovirus status with high specificity and sensitivity in both the original cohort and the validation cohort. The presence/absence analyses assumed that sequencing depth was roughly uniform across donors, and that assumption may not be true. The cohort was sequenced for TCR beta chains only, and without alpha or paired-chain data the features that could be detected were limited. Because HLA typing was missing for some donors at each locus, association tests included only the typed subset. An earlier analysis of around 500 of the donors showed that most TCR beta V segments appeared in productive rearrangements either about 90% or about 30% of the time, which broadly matched IMGT annotations. Because counts were too low, roughly 17 rarely observed V segments, including chromosome 9 orphons, were left out of the earlier analysis of a few hundred of the donors. The only immune exposure information available for the cohort was CMV serostatus. Correlated functional status among segregating V segments might reflect linkage disequilibrium, but an unknown experimental factor could not be ruled out. A group of highly shared sequence variants was considered likely to be a technical artifact of the sequencing pipeline. In a later genetic analysis, fewer N-insertions in productive TCRs were reported among donors in an Asian-associated ancestry cluster than the 666-donor mean.

The material sequenced was PBMCs. Rearrangement joined TRBV28 to TRBJ2-1, and 10 junction bases match TRBD2. This clonotype originated in a man aged 50 or older in good health and CMV-seropositive. The CDR3 amino acid sequence is: CASSSERGGTNEQFF. The DNA sequence reads TGTGCCAGCAGTTCCGAGCGGGGGGGCACAAATGAGCAGTTCTTC.